The clone carrying this TCR beta chain has more than one count but fewer than ten. Its specificity is not known. The sample belongs to a study of identical twins. Study-wide points: Fewer insertions were carried by abundant cord blood beta clonotypes, but none was seen in memory repertoires.

This CDR3 is 18 amino acids long. CDR1 and CDR2 from the germline V gene are ENHRY and SYGVKD. V dropped 3 bases and J dropped 0 bases, with 18 bases sitting between them. TCRdb passed the 5' RACE reads through MiXCR, listing each CDR3 protein once. The sample records fewer than 900,000 distinct CDR3 sequences, around 21% being singletons. The same specimen was also included in a second study, on T cells expressing NK-cell markers. That paper states: CD3+CD56+NKG2C+, CD3+CD56+NKG2C- and CD3+CD56-NKG2C+ T cells, once sorted, supplied the TCR beta repertoires.

Sequencing was performed on PBMCs. This receptor was obtained from a woman younger than 30 in good health. J is TRBJ2-1 and V is TRBV10-3; D remains unclear. This CDR3 is CAISDPPEPSHSYNEQFF. The CDR3 DNA is TGTGCCATCAGTGACCCTCCCGAACCCTCTCACTCCTACAATGAGCAGTTCTTC.